The 29 T cell receptor beta chains below all came from one sample that was sequenced in a study of T cells in localized non-small cell lung cancer (dated by TCRdb to 2019 to 2021). The library came from the immunoSEQ multiplex PCR assay. In its TCRdb copy, this immuneACCESS table keeps in-frame sequences only and misses some clones. Where compared with another copy, unresolved V genes explain less than half of these, and the others have no known cause. The sample table lists tens of thousands of clones, approximately 91% of them with a count of one. The ten biggest clones cover approximately 12% of the sample. This material consisted of peripheral blood, taken before any cancer treatment. The receptors here all came from a male donor aged 60 or older with stage I lung adenocarcinoma.

The chain has TRBV18 and TRBJ2-1; TRBD1 agrees at 7 bases. Germline assignment: CDR1 KGHSH and CDR2 LQKENI. The length of the CDR3 is 15 residues. Unmatched junction bases numbered 10, after V lost 1 base and J lost 10 bases. CDR3 DNA: TGTGCCAGCTCACCACAAGGGGGCGTAGAGTTGGAGCAGTTCTTC. Encoded protein: CASSPQGGVELEQFF. Drawing the rest from reference TRBV18 and TRBJ2-1, the complete variable domain is NAGVMQNPRHLVRRRGQEARLRCSPMKGHSHVYWYRQLPEEGLKFMVYLQKENIIDESGMPKERFSAEFPKEGPSILRIQQVVRGDSAAYFCASSPQGGVELEQFFGPGTRLTVL.

The chain couples TRBV6-5 to TRBJ1-5; D not resolved. The CDR3 has 14 residues. The germline CDR1 and CDR2 sequences are MNHEY and SVGAGI. The V end lost 5 bases, the J end lost 7 bases, and 15 bases lay between the germline ends. This CDR3 reads CASSPQPRGQPQHF. The DNA for the CDR3 is TGTGCCAGCAGTCCTCAGCCGCGGGGACAGCCCCAGCATTTT.

As DNA, the CDR3 is TGTGCCAGCAGCTTGGAAGGGAGGACCCAGTACTTC. Its translation is CASSLEGRTQYF. J is TRBJ2-5 and V is TRBV5-8; D is perhaps TRBD2 (5 bases). CDR3 length equals 12 residues. The germline V gene has CDR1 SGHTS and CDR2 YDEGEE. The ends were cut back, 0 bases at V and 7 bases at J, with 7 bases in the middle.

This chain's CDR3 is CATLGGTLNTEAFF. The CDR3 region has the DNA TGCGCCACCCTCGGGGGAACCTTGAACACTGAAGCTTTCTTT. The J gene is TRBJ1-1, the V gene TRBV10-1; a weak D match, TRBD1 (5 bases). CDR3 length: 14 residues. CDR1 and CDR2 (germline): WNHNN, SYGVQD (reference sequence). V lost 10 bases and J 0 bases, leaving 15 bases between the germline ends.

DNA for the CDR3: TGTGCCAGCAGTTATGGGATGAACACTGAAGCTTTCTTT. It yields the protein CASSYGMNTEAFF. The chain has TRBV6-5 and TRBJ1-1; D gene uncertain. Germline V gene data show CDR1 as MNHEY and CDR2 as SVGAGI. The V end was cut by 3 bases, the J end by 0 bases, with 5 bases between. This CDR3 is built from 13 residues.

With respect to this clone: This sample also contains other DNA sequences that code for the same CDR3. The CDR3 loop reads CAWSAGQDNSPLHF. The CDR3 coding sequence is TGTGCCTGGAGTGCGGGACAGGATAATTCACCCCTCCACTTT. The gene calls are TRBV30 and TRBJ1-6; 8 bases are a match to TRBD1. V trimming: 1 base; J trimming: 5 bases; junction bases outside the gene matches: 1. The CDR3 sequence is 14 residues long. CDR1 is GTSNPN, CDR2 SVGIG, per germline (reference sequence).

The chain is built from TRBV14 and TRBJ2-7; D is possibly TRBD2 (7 bases). Trimming took off 2 bases at V and 7 bases at J, with 24 bases between the two ends. This CDR3 is 17 amino acids long. CDR1 is SGHDN, CDR2 FVKESK, per germline. CDR3 DNA sequence: TGTGCCAGCAGCCAACTGAGGGGGGGTGTCTCAGCTAGAGAGCAGTACTTC. It specifies CASSQLRGGVSAREQYF.

CDR3 DNA: TGTGCCAGCAGTCTCGGTGGGGAGTCGCAGCCCCAGCATTTT. As protein: CASSLGGESQPQHF. The gene calls are TRBV28 and TRBJ1-5; D gene ambiguous. V shed 5 bases and J shed 7 bases, with 15 bases lying between them. Looked up from germline, CDR1 is MDHEN and CDR2 is SYDVKM. CDR3 size: 14 residues.

The chain uses TRBV5-1 and TRBJ1-5; D unresolved. Trimming took off 1 base at V and 5 bases at J, with 10 bases between the two ends. Germline CDR1 is SGHRS and CDR2 is YFSETQ. The CDR3 consists of 14 residues. The CDR3, as DNA: TGCGCCAGCAGCTTGATGGGCGGGGATCAGCCCCAGCATTTT. Its protein is CASSLMGGDQPQHF.

Only one count was recorded for this clone. The rearrangement links TRBV10-3 to TRBJ2-3; 11 bases line up with TRBD2. The germline V gene encodes CDR1 ENHRY and CDR2 SYGVKD. V shed 4 bases and J 3 bases; nucleotides not matched to a gene: 9. CDR3 length: 17 residues. CDR3 loop: CAISGIGTSGFTDTQYF. The CDR3 nucleotides are TGTGCCATCAGTGGTATCGGGACTAGCGGATTTACAGATACGCAGTATTTT.

This clone was counted once. The chain is built from TRBV29-1 and TRBJ1-4, with 9 bases identical to TRBD1. The CDR3 runs 15 residues. After removal of 0 bases from V and 8 bases from J, the junction contained 7 bases not matched to a gene. In germline, CDR1 is SQVTM, CDR2 ANQGSEA. The CDR3 is CSVEEGGQGREKLFF. CDR3 DNA: TGCAGCGTTGAAGAGGGAGGACAGGGGCGAGAAAAACTGTTTTTT.

This clone was counted once. V usage is TRBV18 and J usage is TRBJ2-1; D gene unclear. Trimming took off 3 bases at V and 6 bases at J, with 12 bases between the two ends. The CDR3 is 14 residues long. From germline, CDR1 is KGHSH and CDR2 LQKENI. CDR3 coding DNA: TGTGCCAGCTCACCCCCAGAGAGCCCCAATGAGCAGTTCTTC. Residues: CASSPPESPNEQFF.

The chain recombines TRBV2 with TRBJ2-3; D is unresolved. Germline V gene lookup returns CDR1 SNHLY and CDR2 FYNNEI. This CDR3 contains 12 residues. The V end was cut by 7 bases, the J end by 3 bases, with 8 bases between. The CDR3 spells CASKAETDTQYF. The CDR3 nucleotides read TGTGCCAGCAAGGCAGAAACAGATACGCAGTATTTT.

The chain recombines TRBV5-1 with TRBJ2-1; 12 bases match TRBD2. Germline V CDR1 and CDR2: SGHRS, YFSETQ. V shed 0 bases and J 6 bases; nucleotides not matched to a gene: 7. The CDR3 sequence is 17 residues long. The chain's CDR3 is CASSLAGGGLAGNEQFF. The CDR3 DNA reads as TGCGCCAGCAGCTTGGCCGGCGGGGGACTAGCGGGCAATGAGCAGTTCTTC.

This chain links TRBV30 with TRBJ1-3, with D tentatively TRBD1 (6 bases). V dropped 2 bases and J dropped 0 bases, with 20 bases sitting between them. The CDR3 sequence is 18 residues long. Per the germline V gene, CDR1 is GTSNPN and CDR2 is SVGIG (reference sequence). The CDR3 protein is CAWSPLDSVVYSGNTIYF. For the CDR3, the DNA is TGTGCCTGGAGTCCCCTGGACAGTGTGGTATACTCTGGAAACACCATATATTTT.

V usage is TRBV6-5 and J usage is TRBJ2-1, with D uncertain. The germline V gene encodes CDR1 MNHEY and CDR2 SVGAGI. V was pared by 7 bases and J by 5 bases, with 15 bases between. The CDR3 contains 14 residues. CDR3 loop: CASTSIRSNNEQFF. Here the CDR3 DNA reads TGTGCCAGCACCTCCATTCGCTCTAACAATGAGCAGTTCTTC.

The rearrangement uses TRBV5-5 and TRBJ2-3; 7 nucleotides agree with TRBD1. With 0 bases clipped from V and 4 bases from J, the junction kept 11 bases outside the gene matches. The germline V gene has CDR1 SGHKS and CDR2 YYEKEE (reference sequence). The CDR3 spans 17 residues. The CDR3 bases are TGTGCCAGCAGCTTGGTGACAGGGATGGTAGCCGCAGATACGCAGTATTTT. As protein: CASSLVTGMVAADTQYF.

The J gene is TRBJ2-1, the V gene TRBV5-1; D perhaps matches TRBD1 (6 bases). The CDR3 extends over 12 amino acids. V was cut by 0 bases and J by 9 bases, with 7 bases left in between. Germline V gene sequence: CDR1 SGHRS, CDR2 YFSETQ. CDR3 bases: TGCGCCAGCAGCTTGGACAGGGCTGAGCAGTTCTTC. Amino acid sequence: CASSLDRAEQFF.

The chain joins TRBV10-3 to TRBJ2-5, with a possible D match to TRBD2 (7 bases). The CDR3 runs 15 residues. Per the germline V gene, CDR1 is ENHRY and CDR2 is SYGVKD. The V and J ends lost 4 bases and 1 base respectively, with 13 bases between them. The CDR3 nucleotides read TGTGCCATCAGTGGGCAGGGAGGGGGCCAAGAGACCCAGTACTTC. Protein: CAISGQGGGQETQYF.

The J gene is TRBJ1-3, the V gene TRBV5-6; D call uncertain. This CDR3 comprises 14 residues. Trimming left V 3 bases short and J 0 bases short, with 7 bases between. Germline V lookup: CDR1 SGHDT, CDR2 YYEEEE. CDR3 in amino acids: CASSWIYSGNTIYF. Here the CDR3 DNA reads TGTGCCAGCAGCTGGATCTACTCTGGAAACACCATATATTTT.

V usage is TRBV6-6 and J usage is TRBJ2-1; D is tentatively TRBD1 or TRBD2 (5 bases each). Germline-derived CDR1 and CDR2 are MNHNY and SVGAGI (reference sequence). This CDR3 contains 15 residues. The V end lost 6 bases, the J end lost 4 bases, and 16 bases lay between the germline ends. Here the CDR3 reads CASSTRGDRYNEQFF. CDR3 DNA sequence: TGTGCCAGCAGCACCCGGGGCGATAGATACAATGAGCAGTTCTTC.

V and J are TRBV21-1 and TRBJ1-1; TRBD1 is the table's D call, not checked against the DNA. TRBV21-1 corresponds to a pseudogene. This CDR3 is built from 16 residues. The CDR3 DNA sequence: TGTGCCAGCAGCAAAGAGGGCAGGGTGCTGAACACTGAAGCTTTCTTT. Translated, it gives CASSKEGRVLNTEAFF.

The CDR3 here is CASSLVAFEGYTF. The CDR3 bases are TGCGCCAGCAGCTTGGTTGCGTTCGAGGGCTACACCTTC. The V gene is TRBV5-1, the J gene TRBJ1-2; D remains ambiguous. In germline, CDR1 is SGHRS, CDR2 YFSETQ. V dropped 0 bases and J dropped 8 bases, with 11 bases sitting between them. The CDR3 is 13 amino acids.

The chain uses TRBV6-5 and TRBJ2-2, with 10 nucleotides matching TRBD1. The CDR3 length is 16 residues. V lost 0 bases and J lost 4; bases outside the gene matches: 2. From germline, CDR1 is MNHEY and CDR2 SVGAGI. The CDR3 nucleotides are TGTGCCAGCAGTTACTCGAGGACAGGGGGCACCGGGGAGCTGTTTTTT. It encodes CASSYSRTGGTGELFF.

This rearrangement joins TRBV18 to TRBJ2-2; the D is unclear. The germline V and J ends were trimmed by 3 bases and 5 bases, with 16 bases remaining between them. CDR3 length: 16 residues. Per germline, CDR1 KGHSH and CDR2 LQKENI. The CDR3 sequence: CASSPPKNMNTGELFF. The CDR3 DNA is TGTGCCAGCTCACCTCCCAAGAATATGAATACCGGGGAGCTGTTTTTT.

The rearrangement joins TRBV18 to TRBJ2-3; perhaps TRBD1 as D (5 bases). The CDR3 length is 13 residues. Germline V gene lookup returns CDR1 KGHSH and CDR2 LQKENI. The germline V and J ends were trimmed by 7 bases and 2 bases, with 10 bases remaining between them. This CDR3 is CASFDSPTDTQYF. The DNA for the CDR3 is TGTGCCAGCTTTGACAGTCCCACAGATACGCAGTATTTT.

The rearrangement joins TRBV19 to TRBJ1-4, with a tentative D call TRBD1 (6 bases). This CDR3 contains 17 residues. Trimming removed 3 bases at V and 4 bases at J, with 18 bases between. CDR1 and CDR2 (germline): LNHDA, SQIVND (reference sequence). The CDR3 DNA reads TGTGCCAGTAGTATCCCGGCCTTGGACAGACGTAATGAAAAACTGTTTTTT. This encodes CASSIPALDRRNEKLFF.

J is TRBJ1-4 and V is TRBV28; 7 bases map to TRBD1. Germline V gene data show CDR1 as MDHEN and CDR2 as SYDVKM. The ends lost 5 bases at V and 5 bases at J; junction bases unmatched: 5. This CDR3 is 14 amino acids long. CDR3 nucleotides: TGTGCCAGCAGTCTCGGACAGGCGAATGAAAAACTGTTTTTT. Translated: CASSLGQANEKLFF.

The chain is built from TRBV5-1 and TRBJ2-3, with D hard to call. V shed 2 bases and J shed 0 bases, with 7 bases lying between them. The length of the CDR3 is 14 residues. Germline V gene sequence: CDR1 SGHRS, CDR2 YFSETQ. The CDR3 DNA reads TGCGCCAGCAGCTTACTTTCAAGCACAGATACGCAGTATTTT. Translation: CASSLLSSTDTQYF.